This T cell receptor (beta chain) was documented in a study of control samples from healthy donors and cancer patients. The CDR3 sequence is 17 residues long. Germline loops: CDR1 KGHSH, CDR2 LQKENI. The J segment lost 8 bases and the V segment lost 1 base, leaving 13 bases of the junction unmatched. TCRdb keeps only in-frame clones here, not all; method: immunoSEQ multiplex PCR. The table shows approximately 120,000 clones, with almost 95% occurring only once. The specimen sequenced was PBMCs. This rearrangement joins TRBV18 to TRBJ2-1; 8 positions agree with TRBD2. The clonotype originates from a man older than 75 with head and neck cancer. The CDR3 protein is CASSPLRSGAGIDEQFF. CDR3 DNA sequence: TGTGCCAGCTCACCACTCCGTAGCGGGGCGGGAATCGATGAGCAGTTCTTC.